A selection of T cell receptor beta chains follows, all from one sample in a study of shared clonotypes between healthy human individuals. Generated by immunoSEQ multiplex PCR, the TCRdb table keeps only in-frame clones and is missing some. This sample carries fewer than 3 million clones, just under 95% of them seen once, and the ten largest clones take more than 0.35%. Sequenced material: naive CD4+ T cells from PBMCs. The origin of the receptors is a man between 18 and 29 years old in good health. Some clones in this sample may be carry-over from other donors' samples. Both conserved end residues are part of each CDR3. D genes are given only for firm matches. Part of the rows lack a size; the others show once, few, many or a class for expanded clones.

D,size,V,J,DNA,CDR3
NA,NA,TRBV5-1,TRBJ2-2,TGCGCCAGCAGCTTGGTGTACGTGGGACAAGCCTCGGAGGAGCTGTTTTTT,CASSLVYVGQASEELFF
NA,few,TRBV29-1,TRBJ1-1,TGCAGCGTTGCCGCCCTATCAGCTCACACTGAAGCTTTCTTT,CSVAALSAHTEAFF
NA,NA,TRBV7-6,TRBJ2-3,TGTGCCAGCAGCTTAGTTGGCAGGCGCACAGATACGCAGTATTTT,CASSLVGRRTDTQYF
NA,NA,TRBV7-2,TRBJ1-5,TGTGCCAGCAGTTTCGCGCCGGTTCTAGGCCAGCCCCAGCATTTT,CASSFAPVLGQPQHF
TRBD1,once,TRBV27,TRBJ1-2,TGTGCCAGCAGTCCCGGGACAGGGCCCATCTATGGCTACACCTTC,CASSPGTGPIYGYTF
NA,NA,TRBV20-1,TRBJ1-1,TGCAGTAACAAACGGGGGACTGAAGCTTTCTTT,CSNKRGTEAFF
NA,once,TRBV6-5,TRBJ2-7,TGTGCCAGCAGTTACGGGCAGGGTGGCGAGCAGTACTTC,CASSYGQGGEQYF
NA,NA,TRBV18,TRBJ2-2,TGTGCCAGCTCACCCTTCGACAGTCCTGGGGAGCTGTTTTTT,CASSPFDSPGELFF
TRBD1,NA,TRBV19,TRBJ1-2,TGTGCCACACAGGGGGACGGTTACGAGGGCTACACCTTC,CATQGDGYEGYTF
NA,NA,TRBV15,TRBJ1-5,TGTGCCACCAGCTCTCGGGTAGCGCAGGGAGCTAATCAGCCCCAGCATTTT,CATSSRVAQGANQPQHF
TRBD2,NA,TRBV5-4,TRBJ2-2,TGTGCCAGCAGCTTGGCCAGCGGGAGGGACACCGGGGAGCTGTTTTTT,CASSLASGRDTGELFF